The 23 T cell receptor beta chains below all came from one sample that was sequenced in a study of shared clonotypes between healthy human individuals. CD45RO-negative cells were positively selected for CCR7, leaving out terminally differentiated effector memory CD45RA+ cells. Assay used: immunoSEQ multiplex PCR; TCRdb lists only in-frame clones, some missing. The table shows roughly 2,000,000 clones, with about 95% occurring only once. Sequenced material: naive CD8+ T cells sorted from blood. These receptors all come from a young man in good health.

The chain uses TRBV7-9 and TRBJ2-7; either TRBD1 or TRBD2 may supply D (5 bases each). V was pared by 1 base and J by 5 bases, with 12 bases between. The germline V gene has CDR1 SEHNR and CDR2 FQNEAQ (reference sequence). The CDR3 is 14 amino acids. The CDR3 sequence is CASSLEGTRDEQYF. The CDR3 coding sequence is TGTGCCAGCAGCTTAGAAGGGACCAGGGACGAGCAGTACTTC.

This clone appeared a single time. The genes are TRBV10-3 and TRBJ2-1; 10 bases are a match to TRBD1. With V trimmed by 6 bases and J by 8 bases, 4 bases remained unmatched. Germline V gene lookup returns CDR1 ENHRY and CDR2 SYGVKD. The CDR3 is 13 amino acids. Here the CDR3 reads CAISDGTGDEQFF. DNA for the CDR3: TGTGCCATCAGCGACGGGACAGGGGATGAGCAGTTCTTC.

Regarding this clone: At one end the junction does not follow the germline gene, possibly because of a read error. This chain connects TRBV7-7 to TRBJ2-7, with D tentatively TRBD1 (6 bases). The CDR3 loop spans 17 amino acids. CDR1 is SSHAT, CDR2 FNYEAQ, per germline (reference sequence). DNA of the CDR3: TGTGCTAGCAGCTTAGGGCTCAGGGGTCTCTCTCCCTACGAGCAGTACTTC. Its translation: CASSLGLRGLSPYEQYF.

The chain has TRBV2 and TRBJ2-5; tentative D call: TRBD1 (5 bases). This CDR3 comprises 13 residues. Trimming removed 9 bases at V and 0 bases at J, with 11 bases between. The germline V gene encodes CDR1 SNHLY and CDR2 FYNNEI. The CDR3 loop reads CARVRVYQETQYF. DNA of the CDR3: TGTGCCAGGGTCAGGGTATACCAAGAGACCCAGTACTTC.

V gene TRBV2 combines with J gene TRBJ1-5; D is ambiguous. The V gene's germline CDR1 is SNHLY and CDR2 FYNNEI. The V gene lost 7 bases and the J gene lost 0 bases, with 7 bases spanning the gap. CDR3 size: 13 residues. The CDR3 here is CASMARSNQPQHF. As DNA, the CDR3 is TGTGCCAGCATGGCCCGTAGCAATCAGCCCCAGCATTTT.

This clone was counted a single time. The J gene is TRBJ1-5, the V gene TRBV5-1, with D hard to call. Germline V CDR1 and CDR2: SGHRS, YFSETQ. The ends were cut back, 4 bases at V and 5 bases at J, with 13 bases in the middle. CDR3 length equals 14 residues. In DNA form, the CDR3 reads TGCGCCAGCAGCCCGCGACTGTCAGATCAGCCCCAGCATTTT. This sequence encodes CASSPRLSDQPQHF.

The rearrangement links TRBV4-1 to TRBJ2-5, with D tentatively TRBD2 (7 bases). V was cut by 0 bases and J by 9 bases, with 23 bases left in between. CDR3 length: 17 amino acids. The germline V gene encodes CDR1 MGHRA and CDR2 YSYEKL. The CDR3 DNA reads TGCGCCAGCAGCCAAGATTCTCTCACTTGGGGAGGGGGGTCCCAGTACTTC. Its protein product is CASSQDSLTWGGGSQYF.

Details on this clone: This same CDR3 is encoded by further DNA sequences in the sample. This chain uses TRBV4-1 with TRBJ1-1, with TRBD1 as a possible D gene (6 bases). The CDR3 totals 13 residues. Trimming took off 1 base at V and 6 bases at J, with 9 bases between the two ends. From germline, CDR1 is MGHRA and CDR2 YSYEKL. The CDR3: CASSQVGGPEAFF. The CDR3 bases are TGCGCCAGCAGCCAAGTGGGGGGGCCTGAAGCTTTCTTT.

V usage is TRBV5-1 and J usage is TRBJ1-1; tentative D call: TRBD1 (6 bases). Germline lookup yields CDR1 SGHRS and CDR2 YFSETQ. The CDR3 consists of 13 residues. Trimming took 3 bases from V and 10 from J, leaving 16 bases between them. CDR3: CASSSMDSLRAFF. In DNA form, the CDR3 reads TGCGCCAGCAGCTCGATGGACAGCCTAAGAGCTTTCTTT.

The rearrangement uses TRBV7-3 and TRBJ2-7; D is unresolved. CDR1 SGHTA and CDR2 FQGTGA come from the germline V gene. With 1 base removed from V and 5 bases from J, the gap between germline ends came to 9 bases. The CDR3 has 13 residues. The CDR3 coding sequence is TGTGCCAGCAGCTTAAATTTGGGCCACGAGCAGTACTTC. Translation: CASSLNLGHEQYF.

The CDR3 loop reads CASSLAASGGAYNEQFF. CDR3 in DNA: TGTGCCAGCAGCTTAGCGGCTAGCGGGGGAGCATACAATGAGCAGTTCTTC. This sequence joins TRBV11-1 and TRBJ2-1; 10 bases line up with TRBD2. Germline loops: CDR1 SGHAT, CDR2 FQDESV (reference sequence). This CDR3 has 17 residues. The V and J ends lost 0 bases and 4 bases, in that order; junction bases with no gene match: 6.

The chain is built from TRBV2 and TRBJ2-1, with a weak D call TRBD2 (5 bases). V gave up 7 bases and J gave up 4 bases, with 20 bases separating them. This CDR3 has 16 amino acids. Germline CDR1 is SNHLY and CDR2 is FYNNEI. In nucleotides, the CDR3 is TGTGCCAGCACCCCCTTGAGGACTGGCACTTACAATGAGCAGTTCTTC. Amino acids: CASTPLRTGTYNEQFF.

The chain links TRBV9 to TRBJ1-2, with 11 bases aligning to TRBD1. The germline gives CDR1 SGDLS, CDR2 YYNGEE. The CDR3 has 15 amino acids. The junction had 5 bases not matched to a gene; V was cut back by 4 bases and J by 3 bases. This chain's CDR3 is CASSTPGQGDYGYTF. The CDR3 bases are TGTGCCAGCAGCACACCGGGACAGGGGGACTATGGCTACACCTTC.

The V gene is TRBV6-5, the J gene TRBJ1-2; TRBD1 matches 9 bases. This CDR3 comprises 14 residues. V shed 8 bases, J shed 6 bases, and the junction held 10 bases outside the gene matches. Germline V gene data show CDR1 as MNHEY and CDR2 as SVGAGI. CDR3 sequence: CASRTGGWFDGYTF. CDR3 nucleotides: TGTGCCAGCCGTACAGGGGGCTGGTTCGATGGCTACACCTTC.

The genes are TRBV10-3 and TRBJ2-5, with TRBD1 as a possible D gene (5 bases). Germline V CDR1 and CDR2: ENHRY, SYGVKD. The length of the CDR3 is 15 residues. Trimming took 0 bases from V and 1 from J, leaving 9 bases between them. Here the CDR3 reads CAISESAQGQETQYF. The CDR3 DNA sequence: TGTGCCATCAGTGAGTCAGCGCAGGGCCAAGAGACCCAGTACTTC.

The chain is built from TRBV29-1 and TRBJ2-7, with TRBD1 matching 8 bases. Germline-derived CDR1 and CDR2 are SQVTM and ANQGSEA. The CDR3 loop spans 12 amino acids. After removal of 4 bases from V and 2 bases from J, the junction contained 1 base not matched to a gene. The CDR3 loop reads CSVVQGAYEQYF. The CDR3 DNA follows: TGCAGCGTTGTACAGGGGGCCTACGAGCAGTACTTC.

V usage is TRBV15 and J usage is TRBJ1-1; D not resolved. Germline lookup yields CDR1 LNHNV and CDR2 YYDKDF (reference sequence). The CDR3 consists of 13 residues. Trimming took 4 bases from V and 4 from J, leaving 10 bases between them. The CDR3 loop is CATSKDFGTEAFF. In nucleotides, the CDR3 is TGTGCCACCAGCAAGGACTTTGGCACTGAAGCTTTCTTT.

As DNA, the CDR3 is TGTGCCAGCAGCTTAGGGGACAGGGAGCCGAACGAGCAGTACTTC. This sequence encodes CASSLGDREPNEQYF. The V and J genes are TRBV7-8 and TRBJ2-7, with 9 bases aligning to TRBD1. CDR1 SGHVS and CDR2 FQNEAQ come from the germline V gene. The CDR3 extends over 15 amino acids. V lost 1 base and J lost 5; bases outside the gene matches: 6.

This rearrangement joins TRBV19 to TRBJ1-6, with D unresolved. Germline-derived CDR1 and CDR2 are LNHDA and SQIVND (reference sequence). The length of the CDR3 is 14 residues. Trimming removed 5 bases at V and 5 bases at J, with 10 bases between. The CDR3 DNA reads as TGTGCCAGTAGTCCGACACTGAATAATTCACCCCTCCACTTT. Protein: CASSPTLNNSPLHF. The whole variable domain, filled in from reference TRBV19 and TRBJ1-6, reads DGGITQSPKYLFRKEGQNVTLSCEQNLNHDAMYWYRQDPGQGLRLIYYSQIVNDFQKGDIAEGYSVSREKKESFPLTVTSAQKNPTAFYLCASSPTLNNSPLHFGNGTRLTVT.

V and J are TRBV28 and TRBJ2-7, with D hard to call. Trimming left V 5 bases short and J 1 base short, with 9 bases between. This CDR3 spans 13 amino acids. Germline CDR1 reads MDHEN; CDR2 reads SYDVKM. In DNA form, the CDR3 reads TGTGCCAGCAGTCCTCCGGGTTCCTACGAGCAGTACTTC. Amino acids: CASSPPGSYEQYF.

J is TRBJ2-7 and V is TRBV7-9; no clear D gene. Trimming removed 4 bases from V and 2 bases from J, with 12 bases in between. CDR1 is SEHNR, CDR2 FQNEAQ, per germline (reference sequence). This CDR3 comprises 14 residues. CDR3 in DNA: TGTGCCAGCAGCTCATCCGGGTTTCCCTACGAGCAGTACTTC. Translating it yields CASSSSGFPYEQYF.

This clone was observed once. The rearrangement uses TRBV9 and TRBJ2-6; D ambiguous. Between the trimmed V and J ends, which lost 4 bases and 0 bases, there was a span of 5 bases. Looked up from germline, CDR1 is SGDLS and CDR2 is YYNGEE. This CDR3 has 14 amino acids. In nucleotides, the CDR3 is TGTGCCAGCAGCTATCCCTCTGGGGCCAACGTCCTGACTTTC. Protein sequence: CASSYPSGANVLTF.

The V call is TRBV7-9, the J call TRBJ2-5; no clear D gene. The CDR3 is 12 amino acids. CDR1 SEHNR and CDR2 FQNEAQ come from the germline V gene (reference sequence). V lost 5 bases to trimming and J lost 0 bases, with 4 bases between them. The CDR3: CASSDDQETQYF. The CDR3 nucleotides are TGTGCCAGCAGCGACGACCAAGAGACCCAGTACTTC.